Sequencing of this TCR beta chain was carried out in a study of blood T cell repertoires in COVID-19. Overall study: Before being deemed recovered, Cohort 3 donors had two negative PCRs, clearance, or symptom resolution.

The germline gives CDR1 SGDLS, CDR2 YYNGEE. This CDR3 has 15 amino acids. After removal of 3 bases from V and 9 bases from J, the junction contained 11 bases not matched to a gene. Only in-frame clones appear in the TCRdb table, and some are missing; sequencing was by immunoSEQ multiplex PCR. Among some 300,000 clones, 70% to 90% were seen once, and the ten largest hold around 2%. Specimen: PBMCs or T cells enriched from blood (not recorded which). This receptor was taken from a woman aged 55-70 years in a cohort exposed to, infected with or recovered from COVID-19 (not recorded which). This chain joins TRBV9 and TRBJ2-1; 8 bases map to TRBD2. The CDR3 here is CASSGQPGLGGEQFF. For the CDR3, the DNA is TGTGCCAGCAGCGGCCAACCGGGACTAGGAGGTGAGCAGTTCTTC. The full variable domain, in which reference TRBV9 and TRBJ2-1 provide the parts outside the CDR3, is DSGVTQTPKHLITATGQRVTLRCSPRSGDLSVYWYQQSLDQGLQFLIQYYNGEERAKGNILERFSAQQFPDLHSELNLSSLELGDSALYFCASSGQPGLGGEQFFGPGTRLTVL.